Below, 16 T cell receptor beta chains from the same sample are listed, as sequenced in a study of early T cells in non-severe SARS-CoV-2 infection. Using its own MiXCR run on the 5' RACE reads, TCRdb lists one record per CDR3 protein. The top ten clones hold around 3.5% of a sample with 50,000 to 85,000 distinct CDR3 sequences, roughly 10% of them seen once. Sequences were obtained from whole blood. These receptors all stem from an adult who was a healthcare worker with PCR-confirmed SARS-CoV-2 infection or an uninfected control (not recorded which).

The chain links TRBV20-1 to TRBJ2-3; perhaps TRBD2 as D (6 bases). The germline CDR1 and CDR2 sequences are DFQATT and SNEGSKA (reference sequence). This CDR3 contains 14 residues. V was shortened by 7 bases and J by 4 bases, with 18 bases between the two germline ends. CDR3 sequence reads: CSVTGVLWADTQYF. The CDR3 nucleotides are TGCAGTGTCACGGGGGTCCTCTGGGCAGATACGCAGTATTTT.

The chain uses TRBV29-1 and TRBJ1-3; D not resolved. The V end lost 0 bases, the J end lost 0 bases, and 15 bases lay between the germline ends. Per germline, CDR1 SQVTM and CDR2 ANQGSEA. This CDR3 has 17 residues. The CDR3 is CSVEDPEGIYSGNTIYF. CDR3 bases: TGCAGCGTTGAAGATCCCGAAGGCATCTACTCTGGAAACACCATATATTTT.

This clonotype was seen a few times. This chain connects TRBV4-1 to TRBJ2-7; 7 nucleotides agree with TRBD2. The germline gives CDR1 MGHRA, CDR2 YSYEKL. The CDR3 is 16 residues long. V lost 1 base, J lost 4 bases, and 10 bases stayed unmatched. The CDR3 spells CASSQGGTGLRYEQYF. DNA of the CDR3: TGCGCCAGCAGCCAAGGTGGAACGGGACTACGGTACGAGCAGTACTTC.

This clonotype occurred a few times. The V and J genes are TRBV2 and TRBJ1-1, with 7 bases identical to TRBD1. This CDR3 has 13 residues. The germline gives CDR1 SNHLY, CDR2 FYNNEI. The V and J ends lost 5 bases and 7 bases, in that order; junction bases with no gene match: 7. Written as DNA, the CDR3 is TGTGCCAGCAGTCCTCAGGGGGACAGTGAAGCTTTCTTT. It encodes CASSPQGDSEAFF.

This chain joins TRBV20-1 and TRBJ2-3; no clear D gene. Per the germline V gene, CDR1 is DFQATT and CDR2 is SNEGSKA (reference sequence). V gave up 6 bases and J gave up 7 bases, with 11 bases separating them. The CDR3 covers 11 residues. The CDR3 sequence is CSAVHPYTQYF. Here the CDR3 DNA reads TGCAGTGCGGTCCACCCTTATACGCAGTATTTT.

The chain recombines TRBV7-2 with TRBJ2-3, with 8 positions matching TRBD1. The CDR3 runs to 15 residues. V was pared by 3 bases and J by 2 bases, with 4 bases of the junction left unmatched. Germline-derived CDR1 and CDR2 are SGHTA and FQGNSA. CDR3 region: CASSFDRGNTDTQYF. The DNA of the CDR3 is TGTGCCAGCAGCTTCGACAGGGGTAACACAGATACGCAGTATTTT.

The CDR3, as DNA: TGTGCCATCAGTGAACCCGCGGGAGGCCGCGCTGAGCAGTTCTTC. It translates to CAISEPAGGRAEQFF. The chain uses TRBV10-3 and TRBJ2-1; 8 nucleotides agree with TRBD2. CDR3 size: 15 residues. V trimming: 3 bases; J trimming: 9 bases; junction bases outside the gene matches: 10. CDR1 is ENHRY and CDR2 is SYGVKD in the germline V gene.

The table lists this clonotype with many counts. J is TRBJ2-7 and V is TRBV20-1; TRBD2 matches 7 bases. Germline V gives CDR1 DFQATT, CDR2 SNEGSKA (reference sequence). CDR3 length equals 14 residues. After removal of 2 bases from V and 0 bases from J, the junction contained 4 bases not matched to a gene. The CDR3 DNA reads as TGCAGTGCTAGAAGTAGCGGGTACTCCTACGAGCAGTACTTC. Its protein product is CSARSSGYSYEQYF.

In this sample, this clonotype turned up many times. J is TRBJ1-1 and V is TRBV12-3 or TRBV12-4; no clear D gene. CDR3 length equals 16 residues. The ends were cut back, 0 bases at V and 0 bases at J, with 11 bases in the middle. The DNA for the CDR3 is TGTGCCAGCAGTTTAGCGGGGTATGGGGTGAACACTGAAGCTTTCTTT. This encodes CASSLAGYGVNTEAFF.

This sequence joins TRBV3-1 and TRBJ2-2; D unresolved. Trimming left V 3 bases short and J 6 bases short, with 5 bases between. The CDR3 contains 12 residues. CDR1 is LGHDT, CDR2 YNNKEL, per germline (reference sequence). The CDR3 loop reads CASSHPPGELFF. Here the CDR3 DNA reads TGTGCCAGCAGCCATCCCCCCGGGGAGCTGTTTTTT.

This clonotype was seen a few times. The chain employs TRBV20-1 and TRBJ2-5; D remains ambiguous. There are 15 residues in the CDR3. The germline gives CDR1 DFQATT, CDR2 SNEGSKA (reference sequence). The ends were cut back, 2 bases at V and 7 bases at J, with 20 bases in the middle. CDR3 loop: CSARSRADYGSTQYF. In DNA, the CDR3 is TGCAGTGCTAGAAGCCGCGCGGATTACGGGTCGACCCAGTACTTC.

This clonotype was seen ten or more times. V gene TRBV3-1 combines with J gene TRBJ1-2, with D perhaps TRBD1 (6 bases). V dropped 5 bases and J dropped 7 bases, with 20 bases sitting between them. CDR3 length equals 15 residues. The germline V gene has CDR1 LGHDT and CDR2 YNNKEL (reference sequence). The CDR3 DNA follows: TGTGCCAGCAGCTTCGAACGGGGCAGGGGTTTTGGCTACACCTTC. It yields the protein CASSFERGRGFGYTF.

This clonotype was recorded a few times. V and J are TRBV6-1 and TRBJ2-1; D possibly corresponds to TRBD2 (6 bases). The CDR3 extends over 15 amino acids. The germline V gene has CDR1 MNHNS and CDR2 SASEGT. The V end lost 1 base, the J end lost 9 bases, and 16 bases lay between the germline ends. Here the CDR3 reads CASSEEGGPNGEQFF. CDR3 DNA: TGTGCCAGCAGTGAAGAGGGAGGTCCTAACGGTGAGCAGTTCTTC.

The chain carries TRBV7-6 and TRBJ2-7; the D gene could be TRBD1 or TRBD2 (5 bases each). Trimming took 5 bases from V and 3 from J, leaving 14 bases between them. The CDR3 extends over 14 amino acids. Germline V gene data show CDR1 as SGHVS and CDR2 as FNYEAQ. The DNA for the CDR3 is TGTGCCAGCAGCCCCGGGACGGCGGACTACGAGCAGTACTTC. This encodes CASSPGTADYEQYF.

This clonotype was recorded at least ten times. This chain links TRBV7-3 with TRBJ2-3; a possible D gene is TRBD2 (6 bases). Trimming took 1 base from V and 4 from J, leaving 18 bases between them. The CDR3 spans 17 residues. The germline V gene encodes CDR1 SGHTA and CDR2 FQGTGA. CDR3 nucleotide sequence: TGTGCCAGCAGCTTAAGGCCCCCGGGGTCGGGGGCAGATACGCAGTATTTT. It translates to CASSLRPPGSGADTQYF.

In its sample, this clonotype was seen a few times. The chain combines TRBV29-1 with TRBJ2-1; D is ambiguous. CDR1 is SQVTM, CDR2 ANQGSEA, per germline. V lost 3 bases and J 0 bases, leaving 6 bases between the germline ends. This CDR3 has 13 residues. CDR3 residues: CSVDPSSYNEQFF. CDR3 bases: TGCAGCGTTGATCCCAGCTCCTACAATGAGCAGTTCTTC.